A single sample is the source of the 14 T cell receptor beta chains below, sequenced in a study of blood T cell repertoires in COVID-19. Profiling relied on immunoSEQ multiplex PCR, and the TCRdb table lists in-frame clones only, not all of them. In the table there are about 120,000 clones, about 85% of which are singletons. Sequencing input: peripheral blood. Receptors were obtained from a man aged 40-55 years with acute or convalescent COVID-19.

The chain is built from TRBV6-4 and TRBJ2-3, with D perhaps matching TRBD1 (5 bases). This CDR3 has 13 residues. Germline V gives CDR1 MRHNA, CDR2 SNTAGT. The germline V and J ends were trimmed by 3 bases and 7 bases, with 11 bases remaining between them. This chain's CDR3 is CASSENGQNTQYF. DNA for the CDR3: TGTGCCAGCAGTGAGAATGGACAAAATACGCAGTATTTT.

This chain's CDR3 is CASTPAGWNQPQHF. CDR3 sequence (DNA): TGTGCCAGTACCCCCGCAGGGTGGAATCAGCCCCAGCATTTT. The chain has TRBV19 and TRBJ1-5; maybe TRBD1 (5 bases). Trimming shortened V by 7 bases and J by 4 bases, and 14 bases separated the two germline ends. Germline loops: CDR1 LNHDA, CDR2 SQIVND (reference sequence). The CDR3 has 14 residues.

The V gene is TRBV13, the J gene TRBJ1-1, with D possibly TRBD1 on 6 matching bases. V was clipped by 3 bases and J by 6 bases, with 11 bases between them. Germline assignment: CDR1 PRHDT and CDR2 FYEKMQ (reference sequence). The CDR3 contains 13 residues. CDR3 residues: CASSFDRYPEAFF. The CDR3 DNA is TGTGCCAGCAGCTTCGACAGGTACCCTGAAGCTTTCTTT.

The chain has TRBV6-5 and TRBJ2-3; 9 bases line up with TRBD2. The V segment lost 0 bases and the J segment 2 bases; nucleotides outside the gene matches: 3. This CDR3 comprises 16 residues. Germline CDR1 and CDR2: MNHEY and SVGAGI. CDR3 region: CASSYSTGLATDTQYF. DNA of the CDR3: TGTGCCAGCAGTTACTCGACGGGACTAGCCACAGATACGCAGTATTTT.

The DNA for the CDR3 is TGTGCCAGCAGTTGGGACAGGTGGGGGGGAGGGCCCCAGCATTTT. Translating it yields CASSWDRWGGGPQHF. The chain carries TRBV6-5 and TRBJ1-5, with TRBD1 matching 8 bases. The CDR3 contains 15 residues. Per the germline V gene, CDR1 is MNHEY and CDR2 is SVGAGI. Unmatched junction bases numbered 11, after V lost 4 bases and J lost 9 bases.

The chain is built from TRBV5-1 and TRBJ2-1, with 11 bases aligning to TRBD2. Losses at the gene ends were 2 bases for V and 2 bases for J; bases not matched to a gene: 9. The CDR3 covers 18 residues. The V gene's germline CDR1 is SGHRS and CDR2 YFSETQ. The CDR3 DNA reads as TGCGCCAGCAGCTTAAGGCTAGCGGGGGGTTTCGCCTACAATGAGCAGTTCTTC. Its translation: CASSLRLAGGFAYNEQFF. Combining the CDR3 with reference TRBV5-1 and TRBJ2-1 gives the whole variable domain KAGVTQTPRYLIKTRGQQVTLSCSPISGHRSVSWYQQTPGQGLQFLFEYFSETQRNKGNFPGRFSGRQFSNSRSEMNVSTLELGDSALYLCASSLRLAGGFAYNEQFFGPGTRLTVL.

V gene TRBV13 combines with J gene TRBJ2-3; TRBD2 matches 12 bases. The germline V gene has CDR1 PRHDT and CDR2 FYEKMQ (reference sequence). V lost 3 bases, J lost 5 bases, and 6 bases stayed unmatched. This CDR3 has 16 residues. The CDR3: CASSFPTSGGRDTQYF. In DNA, the CDR3 is TGTGCCAGCAGCTTTCCGACTAGCGGGGGAAGAGATACGCAGTATTTT.

V gene TRBV6-6 combines with J gene TRBJ2-3, with 11 bases fitting TRBD1. The CDR3 spans 15 residues. Losses at the gene ends were 4 bases for V and 5 bases for J; bases not matched to a gene: 5. Germline V gives CDR1 MNHNY, CDR2 SVGAGI (reference sequence). CDR3 DNA: TGTGCCAGCAGTTCCTGGACAGGGGGCCAAGATACGCAGTATTTT. It translates to CASSSWTGGQDTQYF.

CDR3 region: CASSRQNTGELFF. CDR3 coding DNA: TGTGCCAGCAGCAGACAGAACACCGGGGAGCTGTTTTTT. The gene calls are TRBV2 and TRBJ2-2, with D unclear. In germline, CDR1 is SNHLY, CDR2 FYNNEI. The CDR3 consists of 13 residues. V shed 6 bases and J shed 1 base, with 6 bases lying between them.

This clone has only one observation. The J gene is TRBJ2-1, the V gene TRBV19, with D unresolved. V was trimmed by 2 bases and J by 0 bases, leaving 11 bases between them. Germline V gene lookup returns CDR1 LNHDA and CDR2 SQIVND (reference sequence). The CDR3 runs to 16 residues. The CDR3 here is CASSITSATSYNEQFF. DNA of the CDR3: TGTGCCAGTAGTATAACCAGCGCCACCTCCTACAATGAGCAGTTCTTC.

The rearrangement links TRBV13 to TRBJ2-2; 8 bases are shared with TRBD2. CDR3 size: 14 residues. The trim removed 9 bases at V and 4 bases at J, leaving 7 bases unmatched. Germline V gene sequence: CDR1 PRHDT, CDR2 FYEKMQ (reference sequence). CDR3 protein: CASRAGGVTGELFF. The CDR3 DNA sequence: TGTGCCAGTCGGGCCGGGGGGGTCACCGGGGAGCTGTTTTTT.

This clone came up once. V and J are TRBV30 and TRBJ1-5; D is perhaps TRBD1 (6 bases). Trimming took 1 base from V and 6 from J, leaving 10 bases between them. Germline V lookup: CDR1 GTSNPN, CDR2 SVGIG (reference sequence). There are 13 residues in the CDR3. The CDR3 is CAWSGGGRQPQHF. CDR3 sequence (DNA): TGTGCCTGGAGTGGCGGGGGGCGTCAGCCCCAGCATTTT.

The J gene is TRBJ2-7, the V gene TRBV19; 9 nucleotides agree with TRBD1. V was pared by 5 bases and J by 4 bases, with 6 bases of the junction left unmatched. The CDR3 runs 14 residues. The germline CDR1 and CDR2 sequences are LNHDA and SQIVND (reference sequence). This CDR3 reads CASSAADRGYEQYF. In DNA form, the CDR3 reads TGTGCCAGTAGTGCCGCGGACAGGGGATACGAGCAGTACTTC.

This clone is a singleton in its sample. This sequence joins TRBV7-9 and TRBJ2-5, with TRBD2 matching 8 bases. V shed 1 base, J shed 1 base, and the junction held 5 bases outside the gene matches. This CDR3 contains 16 residues. Germline CDR1 SEHNR, CDR2 FQNEAQ (reference sequence). CDR3 coding DNA: TGTGCCAGCAGCTTAGGCCCAGCGGGGGCCCAAGAGACCCAGTACTTC. Protein: CASSLGPAGAQETQYF.